What follows are 5 T cell receptor beta chains derived from one specimen sequenced in a study of T cells in Graves' hyperthyroidism and ophthalmopathy. TCR beta CDR3 regions were amplified from RNA transcripts. The HTBI primer set served for first-round RT-PCR of the TCR CDR3. MiXCR, applied by TCRdb to the multiplex PCR reads, yields one record per CDR3 protein. The sample shows 350,000 to 450,000 distinct CDR3 sequences, 11% to 15% of them seen only once. Sequenced sample: blood. These receptors were taken from a woman aged 60-75 years with Graves' hyperthyroidism.

The rearrangement joins TRBV20-1 to TRBJ1-1, with TRBD1 as a possible D gene (6 bases). The length of the CDR3 is 14 residues. The V end lost 0 bases, the J end lost 5 bases, and 13 bases lay between the germline ends. CDR1 is DFQATT, CDR2 SNEGSKA, per germline (reference sequence). The CDR3 here is CSARDVQGGTEAFF. DNA for the CDR3: TGCAGTGCTAGAGACGTACAGGGTGGGACTGAAGCTTTCTTT.

A note on this clonotype: It may be a read error: a sequence one base away is much more abundant. This chain connects TRBV20-1 to TRBJ1-1; D remains ambiguous. This CDR3 contains 12 residues. The germline V gene encodes CDR1 DFQATT and CDR2 SNEGSKA (reference sequence). V was clipped by 8 bases and J by 7 bases, with 17 bases between them. CDR3 nucleotides: TGCAGTCCGCCGAATGGGGTGAGTGAAGCTTTCTTT. Its translation: CSPPNGVSEAFF.

The sample holds many counts of this clonotype. This chain connects TRBV30 to TRBJ2-3; 7 nucleotides line up with TRBD1. The CDR3 is made up of 13 amino acids. Germline assignment: CDR1 GTSNPN and CDR2 SVGIG (reference sequence). Trimming took 5 bases from V and 4 from J; bases not matched to a gene: 6. The CDR3 DNA sequence: TGTGCCTGGGGGAGAACAGGGGCAGATACGCAGTATTTT. Protein sequence: CAWGRTGADTQYF.

This clonotype was picked up many times. CDR3 amino acids: CASSLNSYEQYF. The CDR3 nucleotides read TGTGCCAGCAGCCTAAACTCCTACGAGCAGTACTTC. The chain uses TRBV13 and TRBJ2-7; no reliable D call. CDR3 length: 12 amino acids. Trimming shortened V by 5 bases and J by 0 bases, and 5 bases separated the two germline ends. The germline V gene encodes CDR1 PRHDT and CDR2 FYEKMQ (reference sequence). Full variable domain (rest looked up from reference TRBV13 and TRBJ2-7): AAGVIQSPRHLIKEKRETATLKCYPIPRHDTVYWYQQGPGQDPQFLISFYEKMQSDKGSIPDRFSAQQFSDYHSELNMSSLELGDSALYFCASSLNSYEQYFGPGTRLTVT.

This clonotype was seen a handful of times. A much larger clonotype is one base distant, so this may be a read error. The genes are TRBV11-2 and TRBJ2-7; 12 bases line up with TRBD2. Losses at the gene ends were 5 bases for V and 7 bases for J; bases not matched to a gene: 9. The CDR3 runs 15 residues. CDR1 SGHAT and CDR2 FQNNGV come from the germline V gene. CDR3 protein: CASSQGLAGPGEQYF. As DNA, the CDR3 is TGTGCCAGCAGCCAGGGACTAGCGGGCCCGGGGGAGCAGTACTTC.